This TCR beta chain was profiled in a study of a mutant IDH1 vaccine in newly diagnosed glioma. Study context: Across weeks 1, 3, 5, 7, 11, 15, 19 and 23, patients received a vaccination each time, eight in all.

With respect to this clone: The antigen is not known.

Time point denoted: week 23, last vaccination. Alongside topical imiquimod, each dose of vaccine comprised 300 ug of mutant IDH1 20-mer peptide. Profiled with immunoSEQ multiplex PCR; TCRdb holds only in-frame clones, not every one. The sample consists of about 54,000 clones, 80% of them appearing once. Between the trimmed V and J ends, which lost 2 bases and 0 bases, there was a span of 11 bases. CDR3 length: 16 residues. Germline values: CDR1 MNHNS, CDR2 SASEGT. The V gene is TRBV6-1, the J gene TRBJ2-4; D is ambiguous. The source of this sequence is a man in his forties with glioma. Source: PBMCs, taken from a glioma patient whose treatment included an IDH1 peptide vaccine. The CDR3 sequence is CASSEYGPVAKNIQYF. The CDR3 region has the DNA TGTGCCAGCAGTGAATACGGTCCCGTAGCCAAAAACATTCAGTACTTC.